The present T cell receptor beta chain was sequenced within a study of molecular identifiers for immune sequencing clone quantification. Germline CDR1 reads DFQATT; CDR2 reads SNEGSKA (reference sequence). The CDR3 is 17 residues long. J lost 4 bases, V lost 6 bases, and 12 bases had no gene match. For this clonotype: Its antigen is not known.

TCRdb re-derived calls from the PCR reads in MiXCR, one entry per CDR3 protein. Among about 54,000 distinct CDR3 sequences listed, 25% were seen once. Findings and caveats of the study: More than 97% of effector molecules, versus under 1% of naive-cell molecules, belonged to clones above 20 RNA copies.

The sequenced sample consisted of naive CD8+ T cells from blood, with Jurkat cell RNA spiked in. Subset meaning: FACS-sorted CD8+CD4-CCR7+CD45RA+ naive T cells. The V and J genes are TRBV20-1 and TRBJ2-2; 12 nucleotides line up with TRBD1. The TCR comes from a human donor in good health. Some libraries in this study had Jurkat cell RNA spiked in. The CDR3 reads CSAPWDRGRGGTGELFF. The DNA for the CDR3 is TGCAGTGCCCCATGGGACAGGGGGCGCGGTGGCACCGGGGAGCTGTTTTTT.